One sample yielded the 14 T cell receptor beta chains listed below, sequenced in a study of neurological immune-mediated disorders. TCRdb re-called the 5' RACE reads through MiXCR, storing one row per CDR3 protein. The table has under 70,000 distinct CDR3 sequences, more than 3% seen once. The sequenced material came from PBMCs. The receptor set was obtained from a woman aged 55-69 years with multiple sclerosis.

A few counts support this clonotype. V and J are TRBV18 and TRBJ2-1, with TRBD1 matching over 8 bases. Germline values: CDR1 KGHSH, CDR2 LQKENI. The CDR3 has 16 amino acids. The J segment lost 7 bases and the V segment lost 1 base, leaving 9 bases of the junction unmatched. The DNA for the CDR3 is TGTGCCAGCTCACCACGGGCTGGACAGGGTAGAAATGAGCAGTTCTTC. Translated: CASSPRAGQGRNEQFF.

This clonotype was picked up many times. The chain combines TRBV27 with TRBJ1-4; 11 positions match TRBD1. The CDR3 is 19 amino acids. Germline values: CDR1 MNHEY, CDR2 SMNVEV (reference sequence). Trimming removed 6 bases from V and 6 bases from J; junction bases left unmatched: 18. The CDR3 here is CASRTWTGGGFLPYEKLFF. The CDR3 nucleotides are TGTGCCAGCAGAACCTGGACAGGGGGCGGATTCCTCCCATATGAAAAACTGTTTTTT.

This clonotype was recorded many times. The genes are TRBV5-5 and TRBJ2-1, with 8 bases that match TRBD2. This CDR3 has 16 amino acids. V shed 4 bases and J 0 bases; nucleotides not matched to a gene: 6. The germline gives CDR1 SGHKS, CDR2 YYEKEE (reference sequence). The CDR3 DNA is TGTGCCAGCAGCCGGGGGGGCACCTTCTCCTACAATGAGCAGTTCTTC. Its translation is CASSRGGTFSYNEQFF.

This clonotype was counted many times. V and J are TRBV20-1 and TRBJ2-2, with D unclear. Germline CDR1 and CDR2: DFQATT and SNEGSKA (reference sequence). This CDR3 has 15 residues. The germline V and J ends were trimmed by 3 bases and 1 base, with 12 bases remaining between them. CDR3 sequence (DNA): TGCAGTGCTAGTCCGTGGGCAGTGAACACCGGGGAGCTGTTTTTT. Residues: CSASPWAVNTGELFF.

This clonotype was detected ten times or more. The rearrangement joins TRBV6-6 to TRBJ1-6; D uncertain. CDR3 length: 15 amino acids. Germline V gene data show CDR1 as MNHNY and CDR2 as SVGAGI (reference sequence). V lost 6 bases and J 8 bases, leaving 17 bases between the germline ends. The DNA of the CDR3 is TGTGCCAGCAGACACAAGTCGCATATGGATTCACCCCTCCACTTT. Protein product: CASRHKSHMDSPLHF.

This clonotype has ten or more counts. The chain uses TRBV29-1 and TRBJ2-3, with D possibly matching TRBD1 (6 bases). The germline V gene has CDR1 SQVTM and CDR2 ANQGSEA. V was cut by 5 bases and J by 2 bases, with 20 bases left in between. The CDR3 has 16 amino acids. CDR3 bases: TGCAGCGTTACCCAATTTCGTTCAGGGGCCACAGATACGCAGTATTTT. Translation: CSVTQFRSGATDTQYF.

This clonotype occurred many times. This sequence joins TRBV7-2 and TRBJ2-3; D perhaps matches TRBD2 (6 bases). The CDR3 has 15 residues. V lost 3 bases to trimming and J lost 3 bases, with 13 bases between them. Germline V CDR1 and CDR2: SGHTA, FQGNSA. The CDR3 DNA reads as TGTGCCAGCAGCTTTGGTACCGGGGGAACAGATACGCAGTATTTT. The encoded protein is CASSFGTGGTDTQYF. The entire variable domain, with the rest obtained from reference TRBV7-2 and TRBJ2-3, is as follows: GAGVSQSPSNKVTEKGKDVELRCDPISGHTALYWYRQSLGQGLEFLIYFQGNSAPDKSGLPSDRFSAERTGGSVSTLTIQRTQQEDSAVYLCASSFGTGGTDTQYFGPGTRLTVL.

This clonotype was recorded many times. This sequence joins TRBV20-1 and TRBJ2-6; possible D gene TRBD2, 6 bases. The CDR3 has 15 amino acids. Germline-derived CDR1 and CDR2 are DFQATT and SNEGSKA (reference sequence). The V end was cut by 2 bases, the J end by 1 base, with 9 bases between. As DNA, the CDR3 is TGCAGTGCTAGACCCGGGACTTCTGGGGCCAACGTCCTGACTTTC. Protein sequence: CSARPGTSGANVLTF.

This clonotype was recorded many times. The J gene is TRBJ2-3, the V gene TRBV29-1; D is possibly TRBD1 (6 bases). In germline, CDR1 is SQVTM, CDR2 ANQGSEA. The ends were cut back, 5 bases at V and 2 bases at J, with 11 bases in the middle. The CDR3 extends over 13 amino acids. In DNA form, the CDR3 reads TGCAGCGTTCAGGGGCCTTACACAGATACGCAGTATTTT. Protein sequence: CSVQGPYTDTQYF.

Ten or more counts support this clonotype. The chain uses TRBV20-1 and TRBJ2-5, with 8 bases identical to TRBD1. Germline trimming cut 4 bases from V and 0 bases from J; bases unmatched to any gene: 7. The germline CDR1 and CDR2 sequences are DFQATT and SNEGSKA (reference sequence). The CDR3 has 15 amino acids. In DNA form, the CDR3 reads TGCAGTGCTAAAGGGACAGGAAGTGACCAAGAGACCCAGTACTTC. Residues: CSAKGTGSDQETQYF.

There are many counts of this clonotype. This rearrangement joins TRBV5-1 to TRBJ1-5; the D is unclear. The CDR3 consists of 15 residues. Trimming removed 2 bases at V and 2 bases at J, with 11 bases between. The germline gives CDR1 SGHRS, CDR2 YFSETQ. CDR3 region: CASSFSGDGNQPQHF. CDR3 nucleotides: TGCGCCAGCAGCTTCTCTGGAGACGGCAATCAGCCCCAGCATTTT.

This clonotype has ten or more counts. The chain has TRBV5-1 and TRBJ2-1; D unclear. Germline V gene sequence: CDR1 SGHRS, CDR2 YFSETQ. The CDR3 contains 13 residues. Trimming removed 4 bases at V and 5 bases at J, with 10 bases between. The CDR3 DNA sequence: TGCGCCAGCAGCATAGGAATACACAATGAGCAGTTCTTC. Its translation is CASSIGIHNEQFF.

This clonotype showed up many times. For the CDR3, the DNA is TGTGCCAGCAGCCACTCCCAGGACAGAAGGGGCTCACCCCTCCACTTT. Amino acid sequence: CASSHSQDRRGSPLHF. The chain combines TRBV28 with TRBJ1-6, with a possible D match to TRBD1 (6 bases). The CDR3 is 16 amino acids. Germline CDR1 reads MDHEN; CDR2 reads SYDVKM. V lost 6 bases and J 10 bases, leaving 22 bases between the germline ends.

The table lists this clonotype with many counts. The chain employs TRBV20-1 and TRBJ1-1; tentative D call: TRBD1 (6 bases). Trimming removed 0 bases at V and 3 bases at J, with 14 bases between. The germline V gene has CDR1 DFQATT and CDR2 SNEGSKA (reference sequence). This CDR3 region has 15 residues. This chain's CDR3 is CSARDQGRGDTEAFF. DNA for the CDR3: TGCAGTGCTAGAGATCAGGGGCGAGGGGACACTGAAGCTTTCTTT.